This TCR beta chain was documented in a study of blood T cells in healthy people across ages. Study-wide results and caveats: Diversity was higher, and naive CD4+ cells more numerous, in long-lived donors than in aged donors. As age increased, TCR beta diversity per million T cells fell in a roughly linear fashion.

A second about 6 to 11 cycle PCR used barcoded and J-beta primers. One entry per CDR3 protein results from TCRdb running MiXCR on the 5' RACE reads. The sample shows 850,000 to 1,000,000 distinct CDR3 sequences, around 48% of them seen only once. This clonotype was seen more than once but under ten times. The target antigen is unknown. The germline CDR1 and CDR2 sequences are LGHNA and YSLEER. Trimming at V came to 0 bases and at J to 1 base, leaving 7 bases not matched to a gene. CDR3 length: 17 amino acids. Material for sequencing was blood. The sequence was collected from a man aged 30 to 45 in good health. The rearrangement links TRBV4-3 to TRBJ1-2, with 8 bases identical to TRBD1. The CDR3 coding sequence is TGCGCCAGCAGCCAAGAGGGGACAGGAGTACGTAACTATGGCTACACCTTC. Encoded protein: CASSQEGTGVRNYGYTF.